The clone carrying this T cell receptor beta chain was recorded many times. The target antigen is unknown. One entry per CDR3 protein, called by TCRdb with MiXCR from the multiplex PCR reads. Among some 120,000 distinct CDR3 sequences listed, about 20% were seen once. The sample belongs to a study of breast tumors, draining lymph nodes, adjacent tissues. Samples came from axillary lymph nodes draining the breast cancer. Study-wide results and limits: Tumor TCR diversity was below lymph nodes but above nontumor tissue. The data were judged consistent with most tumor T cells coming from lymph node and expanding in tumor. Compared with basal-like, luminal-like tumors shared significantly more repertoire with nontumor tissue. Tumor T cell lymph node origin was a supported hypothesis, not proven.

Material: axillary lymph node tissue. The clonotype comes from a female donor with breast cancer. Some clones in this sample may be carry-over from other donors' samples.

Here the CDR3 reads CASRPPGAYNEQFF. The CDR3 nucleotides are TGTGCCAGCAGACCACCGGGCGCCTACAATGAGCAGTTCTTC. This rearrangement joins TRBV27 to TRBJ2-1; D is uncertain. The CDR3 length is 14 residues. The germline V gene has CDR1 MNHEY and CDR2 SMNVEV (reference sequence). The germline V and J ends were trimmed by 6 bases and 2 bases, with 11 bases remaining between them.